This TCR beta chain was captured in a study of patients and donors after allogeneic stem cell transplantation (dated by TCRdb to 2018 to 2021). The library relied on RT-PCR. Instrument used: NextSeq 550. Starting from the raw public reads, TCRdb applied fastp trimming at Q25, assembled clones with MiXCR and retained in-frame beta chains. All rows with the same CDR3 protein become a single entry with the most common DNA and genes. The sample records 90,000 to 130,000 distinct CDR3 sequences, roughly 37% of which are singletons. Together, the top ten hold around 25% of the sample. As concerns this clonotype: Its cognate antigen has yet to be identified. Base-call qualities are not available, and no considerably larger clone is one nucleotide away.

CDR3 length: 14 amino acids, cysteine to phenylalanine. Solely the CDR3 DNA is kept, with 42 bases framed from the first base. V loses 6 bases, J loses 2 bases, and the germline ends lie 14 bases apart. The CDR1 and CDR2 encoded by the germline V gene are MNHEY and SVGEGT. The sequence joins TRBV6-2 or TRBV6-3 to TRBJ2-7; the D gene cannot be resolved beyond TRBD1 or TRBD2, each matching 5 bases. The clonotype was recovered from a human donor who was either an allogeneic HSCT recipient or a stem cell or donor lymphocyte infusion donor (not recorded which). It is not recorded whose cells these are; they may come from a transplant donor. The sample was blood, either unsorted or a sorted T cell fraction (not recorded which). The CDR3 region: CASRAGTIPYEQYF. The DNA sequence is TGTGCCAGCAGGGCCGGGACCATCCCCTACGAGCAGTACTTC.